This is a list of T cell receptor beta chains from one sample in a study of type 1 and type 2 diabetes patients. TCRdb re-called the multiplex PCR reads with MiXCR, one entry per CDR3 protein. Altogether fewer than 300,000 distinct CDR3 sequences are present, roughly 48% being singletons, with the ten largest covering around 15%. The sequencing sample was made of peripheral blood mononuclear cells (PBMCs). Receptors originate from a man between 18 and 35 years old with type 2 diabetes. Both conserved end residues are part of each CDR3. The D gene is left open where the match is weak. Size is stated for part of the rows, as once, few or many counts, or as a class when the clone is expanded.

V gene: TRBV27; clone size: .; J gene: TRBJ2-7; D gene: .; CDR3 DNA: TGTGCCAGCAGTGAAGGGGGGGTAGGGTACGAGCAGTACTTC; CDR3 protein: CASSEGGVGYEQYF
V gene: TRBV10-3; clone size: .; J gene: TRBJ2-2; D gene: .; CDR3 DNA: TGTGCCTCCTTCTTGGAGCCCGGGGAGCTGTTTTTT; CDR3 protein: CASFLEPGELFF
V gene: TRBV6-6; clone size: few; J gene: TRBJ2-1; D gene: .; CDR3 DNA: TGTGCCAGCAGTTACGGCGGGGCTACCTACAATGAGCAGTTCTTC; CDR3 protein: CASSYGGATYNEQFF
V gene: TRBV6-1; clone size: .; J gene: TRBJ2-2; D gene: TRBD1; CDR3 DNA: TGTGCCAGCAGGGGTAGACAGGGGGGGGTCACCGGGGAGCTGTTTTTT; CDR3 protein: CASRGRQGGVTGELFF
V gene: TRBV2; clone size: many; J gene: TRBJ1-1; D gene: .; CDR3 DNA: TGTGCCAGCAGTGAAGTTTGGAGGTCAGAAGCTTTCTTT; CDR3 protein: CASSEVWRSEAFF
V gene: TRBV6-6; clone size: once; J gene: TRBJ1-1; D gene: .; CDR3 DNA: TGTGCCAGCAGTCCCAGGGTAATCGAGACTGAAGCTTTCTTT; CDR3 protein: CASSPRVIETEAFF
V gene: TRBV10-3; clone size: few; J gene: TRBJ2-3; D gene: .; CDR3 DNA: TGTGCCATCAGGCATACAGATACGCAGTATTTT; CDR3 protein: CAIRHTDTQYF
V gene: TRBV19; clone size: .; J gene: TRBJ2-1; D gene: .; CDR3 DNA: TGTGCCAGTAGTATCCGGGGGTACGGCTACAATGAGCAGTTCTTC; CDR3 protein: CASSIRGYGYNEQFF
V gene: TRBV7-9; clone size: .; J gene: TRBJ2-5; D gene: .; CDR3 DNA: TGTGCCAGCAGCTTACAGGGCCGGGAGACCCAGTACTTC; CDR3 protein: CASSLQGRETQYF
V gene: TRBV10-2; clone size: few; J gene: TRBJ2-5; D gene: TRBD1; CDR3 DNA: TGCGCCAGCAAGGGACAGCAAGAGACCCAGTACTTC; CDR3 protein: CASKGQQETQYF
V gene: TRBV2; clone size: .; J gene: TRBJ2-3; D gene: TRBD2; CDR3 DNA: TGTGCCAGCAGCCTAGCGGTGACTAGCACAGATACGCAGTATTTT; CDR3 protein: CASSLAVTSTDTQYF
V gene: TRBV7-8; clone size: .; J gene: TRBJ2-3; D gene: .; CDR3 DNA: TGTGCCAGCAGCGCCGAGGGCGCGGCAGATACGCAGTATTTT; CDR3 protein: CASSAEGAADTQYF
V gene: TRBV2; clone size: .; J gene: TRBJ2-7; D gene: .; CDR3 DNA: TGTGCCAGCAGTGAAGCTAGAGTCCCAGAAGAGCAGTACTTC; CDR3 protein: CASSEARVPEEQYF
V gene: TRBV12-3/TRBV12-4; clone size: .; J gene: TRBJ1-3; D gene: TRBD1; CDR3 DNA: TGTGCCAGCAGCTCGACAGGGGTTGGAAACACCATATATTTT; CDR3 protein: CASSSTGVGNTIYF
V gene: TRBV20-1; clone size: few; J gene: TRBJ1-1; D gene: .; CDR3 DNA: TGCAGTGCTAGGGGGGACTTGAACACTGAAGCTTTCTTT; CDR3 protein: CSARGDLNTEAFF
V gene: TRBV7-2; clone size: .; J gene: TRBJ1-2; D gene: .; CDR3 DNA: TGTGCCAGCAGCTTAGTGGGCGGCAGAAGTGGCTACACCTTC; CDR3 protein: CASSLVGGRSGYTF